This T cell receptor beta chain is from a study of beta chain features in type 1 diabetes. Study in general: There was similarity between patients and healthy donors in age, gender and cell yields. Analysis included about 110 million sorted cells drawn from all samples. Findings and limits, study-wide: At VDJ recombination sites, type 1 diabetes patients had fewer insertions and more deleted nucleotides. TCRB CDR3s from Type 1 diabetes patients were moderately but significantly shorter in all four CD4+ subsets.

Expressed TCRB transcripts were sequenced because the entire RNA isolate underwent reverse transcription. Sequenced by immunoSEQ multiplex PCR; TCRdb stores in-frame clones only, minus some. The data hold under 350,000 clones, with about 13% observed a single time. Only a few counts were recorded for this clone. The target antigen is unknown. Germline V lookup: CDR1 SGHDT, CDR2 YYEEEE. The CDR3 length is 16 residues. Trimming cost V 4 bases and J 7 bases, with 21 bases left between them. The chain couples TRBV5-6 to TRBJ2-1, with unresolved D. This sequence originates from a man aged 25 to 40 with type 1 diabetes. Material for sequencing was naive CD4+ T cells from blood. CDR3 sequence: CASSRGKAIPGNEQFF. The CDR3 DNA is TGTGCCAGCAGCCGAGGAAAGGCCATCCCCGGGAATGAGCAGTTCTTC.